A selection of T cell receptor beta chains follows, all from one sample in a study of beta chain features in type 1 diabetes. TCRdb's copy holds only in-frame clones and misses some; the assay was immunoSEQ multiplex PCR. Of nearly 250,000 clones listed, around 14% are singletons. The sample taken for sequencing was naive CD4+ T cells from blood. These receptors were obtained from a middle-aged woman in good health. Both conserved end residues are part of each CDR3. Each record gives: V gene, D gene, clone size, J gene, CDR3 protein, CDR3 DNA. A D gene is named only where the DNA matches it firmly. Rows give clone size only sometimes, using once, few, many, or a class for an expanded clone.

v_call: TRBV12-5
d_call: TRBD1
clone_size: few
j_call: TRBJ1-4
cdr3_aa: CASGLVPGGNEKLFF
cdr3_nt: TGTGCTAGTGGTTTGGTCCCAGGGGGTAATGAAAAACTGTTTTTT

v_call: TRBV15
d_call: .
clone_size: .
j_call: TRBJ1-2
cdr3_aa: CATSRDTRLTRWANYGYTF
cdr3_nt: TGTGCCACCAGCAGAGATACCAGGCTGACACGATGGGCTAACTATGGCTACACCTTC

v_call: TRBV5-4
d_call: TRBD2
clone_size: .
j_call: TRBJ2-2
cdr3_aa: CASSLGSGGTGELFF
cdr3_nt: TGTGCCAGCAGCTTGGGTTCCGGGGGGACCGGGGAGCTGTTTTTT

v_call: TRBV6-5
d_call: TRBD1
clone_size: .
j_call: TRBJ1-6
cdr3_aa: CATTRARDSYSPLHF
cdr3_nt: TGTGCCACTACCCGAGCGAGGGACAGTTACTCACCCCTCCACTTT

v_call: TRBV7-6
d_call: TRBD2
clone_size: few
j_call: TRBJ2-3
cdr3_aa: CASSPTGGTSTDTQYF
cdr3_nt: TGTGCCAGCAGCCCTACGGGAGGGACGAGCACAGATACGCAGTATTTT

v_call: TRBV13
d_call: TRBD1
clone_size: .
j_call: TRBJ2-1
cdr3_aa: CASSILTGSSYNEQFF
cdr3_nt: TGTGCCAGCAGCATCCTGACAGGGAGCTCCTACAATGAGCAGTTCTTC

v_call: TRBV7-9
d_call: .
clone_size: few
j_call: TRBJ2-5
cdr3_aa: CASSSGHEETQYF
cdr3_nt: TGTGCCAGCAGCTCCGGACACGAGGAGACCCAGTACTTC

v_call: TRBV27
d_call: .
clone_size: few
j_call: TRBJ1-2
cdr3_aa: CASSLGGEAGGYTF
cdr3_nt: TGTGCCAGCAGTTTAGGGGGGGAAGCGGGTGGCTACACCTTC

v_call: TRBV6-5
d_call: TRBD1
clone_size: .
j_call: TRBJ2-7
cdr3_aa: CASRWDRGYEQYF
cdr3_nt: TGTGCCAGCAGGTGGGACAGGGGTTACGAGCAGTACTTC

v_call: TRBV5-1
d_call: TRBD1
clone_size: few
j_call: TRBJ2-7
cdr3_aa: CASSLRGPGQGTYEQYF
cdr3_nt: TGCGCCAGCAGCTTGAGAGGCCCGGGACAGGGGACCTACGAGCAGTACTTC

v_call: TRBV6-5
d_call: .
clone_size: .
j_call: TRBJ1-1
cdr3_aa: CASSRSGSMNTEAFF
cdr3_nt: TGTGCCAGCAGCAGATCGGGGTCCATGAACACTGAAGCTTTCTTT

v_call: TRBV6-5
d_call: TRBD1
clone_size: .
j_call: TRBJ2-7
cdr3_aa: CASSSGTASYEQYF
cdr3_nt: TGTGCCAGCAGCTCCGGGACAGCGTCCTACGAGCAGTACTTC

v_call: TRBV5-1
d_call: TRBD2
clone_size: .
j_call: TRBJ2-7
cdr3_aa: CASSSGGAYEQYF
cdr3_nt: TGCGCCAGCAGTAGCGGGGGGGCCTACGAGCAGTACTTC

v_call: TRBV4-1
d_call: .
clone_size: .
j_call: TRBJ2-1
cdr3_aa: CASSQYPWTESSYNEQFF
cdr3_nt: TGCGCCAGCAGCCAATACCCCTGGACAGAGAGCTCCTACAATGAGCAGTTCTTC

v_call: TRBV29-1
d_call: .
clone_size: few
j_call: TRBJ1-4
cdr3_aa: CSVRQRGNEKLFF
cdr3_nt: TGCAGCGTCCGACAGCGTGGGAATGAAAAACTGTTTTTT

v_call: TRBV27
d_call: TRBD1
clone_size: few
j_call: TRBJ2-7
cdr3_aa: CASSFLGQGAYEQYF
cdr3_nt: TGTGCCAGCAGTTTCTTAGGACAGGGGGCTTACGAGCAGTACTTC

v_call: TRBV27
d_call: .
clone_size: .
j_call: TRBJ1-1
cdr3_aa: CASSPRQIWNTEAFF
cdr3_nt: TGTGCCAGCAGTCCACGACAGATTTGGAACACTGAAGCTTTCTTT

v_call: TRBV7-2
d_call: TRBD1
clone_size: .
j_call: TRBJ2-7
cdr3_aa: CASSRDRAYEQYF
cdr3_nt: TGTGCCAGCAGCCGGGACAGGGCCTACGAGCAGTACTTC

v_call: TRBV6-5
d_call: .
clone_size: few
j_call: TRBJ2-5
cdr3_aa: CASSYTHRGGETQYF
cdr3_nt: TGTGCCAGCAGTTACACTCACAGGGGGGGGGAGACCCAGTACTTC

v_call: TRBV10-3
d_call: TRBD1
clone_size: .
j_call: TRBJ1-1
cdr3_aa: CATQGQGGTEAFF
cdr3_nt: TGTGCCACCCAGGGACAGGGAGGCACTGAAGCTTTCTTT

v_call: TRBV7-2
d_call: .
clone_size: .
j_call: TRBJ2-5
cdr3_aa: CASSTTGFWETQYF
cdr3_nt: TGTGCCAGCAGCACAACAGGCTTCTGGGAGACCCAGTACTTC

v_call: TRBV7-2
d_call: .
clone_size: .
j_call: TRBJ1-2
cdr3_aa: CASSPGQRDYGYTF
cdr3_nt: TGTGCCAGCAGCCCTGGACAAAGGGACTATGGCTACACCTTC

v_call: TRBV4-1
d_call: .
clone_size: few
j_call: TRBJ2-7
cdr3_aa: CASSQAHSPGQGPQDF
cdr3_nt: TGCGCCAGCAGCCAGGCTCATAGTCCCGGTCAGGGGCCGCAGGACTTC

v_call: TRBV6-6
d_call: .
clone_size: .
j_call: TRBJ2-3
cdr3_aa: CATRSGGSTDTQYF
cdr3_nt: TGTGCCACCCGTTCCGGGGGTTCCACAGATACGCAGTATTTT

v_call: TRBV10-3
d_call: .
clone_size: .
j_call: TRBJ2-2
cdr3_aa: CAISVSQADYTGELFF
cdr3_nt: TGTGCCATCAGTGTCAGTCAGGCCGATTACACCGGGGAGCTGTTTTTT

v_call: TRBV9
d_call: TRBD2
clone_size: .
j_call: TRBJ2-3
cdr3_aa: CASSGGSGTSGGLSTDTQYF
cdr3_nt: TGTGCCAGCAGCGGCGGATCCGGGACTAGCGGGGGGCTTAGCACAGATACGCAGTATTTT

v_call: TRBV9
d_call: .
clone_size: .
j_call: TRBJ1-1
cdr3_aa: CASSVALGRNTEAFF
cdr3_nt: TGTGCCAGCAGCGTAGCTCTGGGGAGGAACACTGAAGCTTTCTTT

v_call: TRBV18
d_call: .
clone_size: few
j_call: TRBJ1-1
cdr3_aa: CASSPQENTEAFF
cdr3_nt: TGTGCCAGCTCACCCCAGGAAAACACTGAAGCTTTCTTT

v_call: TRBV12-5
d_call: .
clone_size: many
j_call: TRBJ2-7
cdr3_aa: CASGAEAEQYF
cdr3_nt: TGTGCTAGTGGTGCCGAGGCGGAGCAGTACTTC

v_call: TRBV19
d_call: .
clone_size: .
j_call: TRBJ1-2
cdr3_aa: CASSTTVTVSYGYTF
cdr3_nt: TGTGCCAGTAGTACGACGGTGACAGTGAGCTATGGCTACACCTTC

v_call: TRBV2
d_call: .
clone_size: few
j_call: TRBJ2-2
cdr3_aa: CASTEWGRTGELFF
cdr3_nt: TGTGCCAGCACCGAGTGGGGCAGGACCGGGGAGCTGTTTTTT

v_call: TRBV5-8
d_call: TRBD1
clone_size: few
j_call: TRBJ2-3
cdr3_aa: CASSFGDRGHGDTQYF
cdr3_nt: TGTGCCAGCAGCTTTGGGGACAGGGGGCATGGAGATACGCAGTATTTT

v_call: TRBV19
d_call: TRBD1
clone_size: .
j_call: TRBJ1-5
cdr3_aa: CATSSQGDSNQPQHF
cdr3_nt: TGTGCCACCTCCTCCCAGGGGGATAGCAATCAGCCCCAGCATTTT

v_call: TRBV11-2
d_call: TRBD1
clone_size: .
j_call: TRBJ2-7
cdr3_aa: CASSLYGTGAYEQYF
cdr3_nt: TGTGCCAGCAGCTTATACGGGACAGGGGCCTACGAGCAGTACTTC

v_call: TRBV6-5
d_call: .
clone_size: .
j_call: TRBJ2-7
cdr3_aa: CASSYHTGRDEQYF
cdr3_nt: TGTGCCAGCAGTTACCACACAGGTCGCGACGAGCAGTACTTC

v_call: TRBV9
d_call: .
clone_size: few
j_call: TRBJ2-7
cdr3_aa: CASSVGGTRGYEQYF
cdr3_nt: TGTGCCAGCAGCGTAGGCGGGACGAGGGGTTACGAGCAGTACTTC

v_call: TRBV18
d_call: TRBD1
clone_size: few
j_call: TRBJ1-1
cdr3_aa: CASSPPETGLTEAFF
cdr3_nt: TGTGCCAGCTCACCTCCGGAGACAGGGCTCACTGAAGCTTTCTTT

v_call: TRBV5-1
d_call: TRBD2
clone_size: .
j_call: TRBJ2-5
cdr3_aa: CASRLSGGLETQYF
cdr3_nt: TGCGCCAGCAGGCTGTCGGGGGGGCTTGAGACCCAGTACTTC

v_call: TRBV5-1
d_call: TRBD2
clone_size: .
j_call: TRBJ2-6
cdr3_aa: CASSFGTTFGSGANVLTF
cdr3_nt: TGCGCCAGCAGCTTCGGGACTACTTTTGGGTCTGGGGCCAACGTCCTGACTTTC

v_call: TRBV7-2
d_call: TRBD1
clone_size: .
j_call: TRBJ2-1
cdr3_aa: CASSSGQGSGEQFF
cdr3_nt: TGTGCCAGCAGCTCGGGACAGGGGTCCGGTGAGCAGTTCTTC

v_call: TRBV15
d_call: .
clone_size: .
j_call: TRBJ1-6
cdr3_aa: CATSRGVLWNSPLHF
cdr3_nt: TGTGCCACCAGCCGCGGGGTGCTCTGGAATTCACCCCTCCACTTT

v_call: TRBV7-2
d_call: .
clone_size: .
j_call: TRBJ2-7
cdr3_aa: CASSLRGGPAYEQYF
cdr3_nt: TGTGCCAGCAGCTTAAGGGGGGGCCCGGCCTACGAGCAGTACTTC

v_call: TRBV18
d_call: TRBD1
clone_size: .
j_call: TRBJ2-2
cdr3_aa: CASSPKGQGTGELFF
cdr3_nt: TGTGCCAGCTCACCCAAAGGACAGGGCACCGGGGAGCTGTTTTTT

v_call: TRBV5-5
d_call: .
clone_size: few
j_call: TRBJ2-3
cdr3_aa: CASSLGVRDTQYF
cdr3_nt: TGTGCCAGCAGCTTGGGAGTTCGCGATACGCAGTATTTT

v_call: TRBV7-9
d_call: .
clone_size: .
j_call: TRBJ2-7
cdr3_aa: CASSSSGDEQYF
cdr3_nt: TGTGCCAGCAGCTCCTCAGGGGACGAGCAGTACTTC

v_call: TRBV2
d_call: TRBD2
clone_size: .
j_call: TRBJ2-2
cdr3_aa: CASKGLAGASGELFF
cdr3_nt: TGTGCCAGCAAAGGACTAGCGGGGGCGAGCGGGGAGCTGTTTTTT

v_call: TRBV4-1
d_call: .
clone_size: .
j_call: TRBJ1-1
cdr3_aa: CASSWNQGEAFF
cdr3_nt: TGCGCCAGCAGCTGGAACCAGGGGGAAGCTTTCTTT

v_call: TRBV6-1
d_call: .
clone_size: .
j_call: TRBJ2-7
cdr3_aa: CASSDRRYPYEQYF
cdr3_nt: TGTGCCAGCAGTGATCGGAGGTATCCCTACGAGCAGTACTTC

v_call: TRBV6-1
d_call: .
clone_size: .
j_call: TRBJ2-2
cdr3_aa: CARNYAATGELFF
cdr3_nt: TGTGCCAGAAACTACGCCGCGACCGGGGAGCTGTTTTTT

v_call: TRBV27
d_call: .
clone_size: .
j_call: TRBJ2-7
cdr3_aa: CASSSHRAWGLSRYEQYF
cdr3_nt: TGTGCCAGCAGTTCTCACCGGGCCTGGGGACTGTCTCGCTACGAGCAGTACTTC

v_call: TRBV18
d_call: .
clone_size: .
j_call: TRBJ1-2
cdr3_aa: CASSPPGGQLILTF
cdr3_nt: TGTGCCAGCTCACCACCGGGCGGACAGCTAATCCTCACCTTC

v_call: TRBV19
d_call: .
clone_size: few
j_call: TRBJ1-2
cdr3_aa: CASSIGADALPGYTF
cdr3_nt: TGTGCCAGTAGTATTGGGGCAGACGCTTTACCCGGCTACACCTTC